Below are 15 T cell receptor beta chains sequenced from a single sample in a study of blood T cell repertoires in COVID-19. Generated by immunoSEQ multiplex PCR, the TCRdb table keeps only in-frame clones and is missing some. The repertoire holds about 370,000 clones, with about 89% as singletons. The sequenced material came from PBMCs or T cells enriched from blood (not recorded which). Receptors originate from a middle-aged woman who had been exposed to COVID-19.

The chain links TRBV7-9 to TRBJ2-7; 8 nucleotides match TRBD1. This CDR3 has 14 amino acids. Germline V lookup: CDR1 SEHNR, CDR2 FQNEAQ (reference sequence). The V and J ends lost 8 bases and 2 bases, in that order; junction bases with no gene match: 8. CDR3 loop: CASSGTGTPYEQYF. CDR3 nucleotide sequence: TGTGCCAGCTCCGGGACAGGTACTCCCTACGAGCAGTACTTC.

This chain uses TRBV3-1 (or the pseudogene TRBV3-2) with TRBJ2-7; TRBD1 matches 7 bases. The CDR3 consists of 18 residues. V dropped 0 bases and J dropped 2; count of bases not matched to a gene: 13. The V gene's germline CDR1 is LGHDT and CDR2 YNNKEL (reference sequence). The CDR3 loop is CASSQDRPGQADPYEQYF. Written as DNA, the CDR3 is TGTGCCAGCAGCCAAGATCGTCCCGGACAGGCCGACCCCTACGAGCAGTACTTC.

The gene calls are TRBV14 and TRBJ2-7; the D is unclear. CDR1 SGHDN and CDR2 FVKESK come from the germline V gene. The CDR3 totals 12 residues. V shed 4 bases and J shed 6 bases, with 10 bases lying between them. This chain's CDR3 is CASSLVRGEQYF. The CDR3 DNA follows: TGTGCCAGCAGCCTTGTCCGAGGCGAGCAGTACTTC.

The V call is TRBV7-9, the J call TRBJ2-3; TRBD2 matches at 7 bases. This CDR3 contains 16 residues. Germline CDR1 reads SEHNR; CDR2 reads FQNEAQ (reference sequence). The V and J ends lost 4 bases and 3 bases, in that order; junction bases with no gene match: 10. The DNA of the CDR3 is TGTGCCAGCAGCTATTATGGGGGGGAGAGGACAGATACGCAGTATTTT. It is translated as CASSYYGGERTDTQYF.

V is TRBV6-5 and J is TRBJ1-1, with D perhaps matching TRBD1 (5 bases). Germline V gene sequence: CDR1 MNHEY, CDR2 SVGAGI. The CDR3 loop spans 16 amino acids. Trimming pared 2 bases from V and 1 base from J, leaving 14 bases between. The CDR3 here is CASSYLRQGTNTEAFF. The CDR3 DNA follows: TGTGCCAGCAGTTACCTGAGGCAGGGCACGAACACTGAAGCTTTCTTT.

This rearrangement joins TRBV12-5 to TRBJ1-1; possible D gene TRBD1, 5 bases. Trimming cost V 6 bases and J 0 bases, with 8 bases left between them. The length of the CDR3 is 13 residues. The germline V gene encodes CDR1 LGHNT and CDR2 FRNRAP. The CDR3 DNA follows: TGTGCTAGTGGATACAGGCTGAACACTGAAGCTTTCTTT. Protein sequence: CASGYRLNTEAFF.

The genes are TRBV29-1 and TRBJ1-2; D not resolved. Germline CDR1 reads SQVTM; CDR2 reads ANQGSEA. Trimming removed 2 bases at V and 4 bases at J, with 11 bases between. This CDR3 is 13 amino acids long. CDR3 residues: CSVETARGYGYTF. CDR3 nucleotides: TGCAGCGTTGAAACGGCCCGCGGCTATGGCTACACCTTC.

The J gene is TRBJ2-2, the V gene TRBV7-6; TRBD1 aligns across 9 bases. CDR3 length equals 15 residues. Germline V gives CDR1 SGHVS, CDR2 FNYEAQ. The junction had 4 bases not matched to a gene; V was cut back by 5 bases and J by 3 bases. The CDR3 nucleotides read TGTGCCAGCAGCCCAGGGACAGGGCACACCGGGGAGCTGTTTTTT. Its protein product is CASSPGTGHTGELFF. Together with reference TRBV7-6 and TRBJ2-2, the CDR3 gives the full variable domain: GAGVSQSPRYKVTKRGQDVALRCDPISGHVSLYWYRQALGQGPEFLTYFNYEAQQDKSGLPNDRFSAERPEGSISTLTIQRTEQRDSAMYRCASSPGTGHTGELFFGEGSRLTVL.

The chain has TRBV6-5 and TRBJ1-4, with D perhaps TRBD1 (6 bases). This CDR3 is built from 15 residues. Germline-derived CDR1 and CDR2 are MNHEY and SVGAGI. V was trimmed by 2 bases and J by 4 bases, leaving 11 bases between them. The CDR3 DNA follows: TGTGCCAGCAGTTACAGGGGGTCGGGTAATGAAAAACTGTTTTTT. It codes for CASSYRGSGNEKLFF.

This rearrangement joins TRBV19 to TRBJ1-5; 7 bases are a match to TRBD1. J gave up 4 bases and V 6 bases, and 12 bases lay outside the gene matches. The CDR3 length is 16 residues. Germline V gene data show CDR1 as LNHDA and CDR2 as SQIVND (reference sequence). CDR3 region: CASSGRGPGGNQPQHF. For the CDR3, the DNA is TGTGCCAGTAGCGGGAGGGGGCCAGGAGGGAATCAGCCCCAGCATTTT. The complete variable domain, with remaining parts taken from reference TRBV19 and TRBJ1-5, reads DGGITQSPKYLFRKEGQNVTLSCEQNLNHDAMYWYRQDPGQGLRLIYYSQIVNDFQKGDIAEGYSVSREKKESFPLTVTSAQKNPTAFYLCASSGRGPGGNQPQHFGDGTRLSIL.

V gene TRBV19 combines with J gene TRBJ1-2, with D possibly being TRBD1 (5 bases). CDR1 and CDR2 from the germline V gene are LNHDA and SQIVND (reference sequence). Deletions cut 4 bases from V and 0 bases from J, with 18 bases between. The CDR3 sequence is 17 residues long. The CDR3 protein is CASSTLARQRANYGYTF. The DNA for the CDR3 is TGTGCCAGTAGTACGTTGGCCCGACAGAGAGCTAACTATGGCTACACCTTC. The full variable domain, completed using reference TRBV19 and TRBJ1-2, is DGGITQSPKYLFRKEGQNVTLSCEQNLNHDAMYWYRQDPGQGLRLIYYSQIVNDFQKGDIAEGYSVSREKKESFPLTVTSAQKNPTAFYLCASSTLARQRANYGYTFGSGTRLTVV.

The gene calls are TRBV20-1 and TRBJ1-2; D perhaps matches TRBD1 (6 bases). The CDR3 runs 14 residues. With 3 bases removed from V and 6 bases from J, the gap between germline ends came to 17 bases. Germline CDR1 and CDR2: DFQATT and SNEGSKA (reference sequence). CDR3 amino acids: CSASTGRGNDGYTF. The CDR3, as DNA: TGCAGTGCTAGTACTGGCAGGGGTAATGATGGCTACACCTTC.

Concerning this clone: One junction end disagrees with the germline gene, perhaps due to a read error. This chain connects TRBV30 to TRBJ1-1, with TRBD1 as a possible D gene (6 bases). The CDR3 extends over 14 amino acids. Germline CDR1 is GTSNPN and CDR2 is SVGIG (reference sequence). The CDR3 reads CAWSRTGTSPYCIF. CDR3 in DNA: TGTGCCTGGAGTAGGACCGGGACATCCCCCTACTGTATCTTT.

The chain recombines TRBV30 with TRBJ2-5; 15 positions match TRBD2. Germline V gene lookup returns CDR1 GTSNPN and CDR2 SVGIG (reference sequence). The trim removed 2 bases at V and 5 bases at J, leaving 9 bases unmatched. The CDR3 covers 17 residues. In nucleotides, the CDR3 is TGTGCCTGGAGTCGGTTAAGGACTAGCGGGAGGGGGGAGACCCAGTACTTC. This encodes CAWSRLRTSGRGETQYF. Filled out from reference TRBV30 and TRBJ2-5, the complete variable domain reads SQTIHQWPATLVQPVGSPLSLECTVEGTSNPNLYWYRQAAGRGLQLLFYSVGIGQISSEVPQNLSASRPQDRQFILSSKKLLLSDSGFYLCAWSRLRTSGRGETQYFGPGTRLLVL.

The rearrangement uses TRBV18 and TRBJ2-7; the D gene is possibly TRBD1 (6 bases). This CDR3 is 15 amino acids long. Germline CDR1 KGHSH, CDR2 LQKENI. The germline V and J ends were trimmed by 1 base and 1 base, with 11 bases remaining between them. The CDR3 loop reads CASSPRPGDSYEQYF. DNA for the CDR3: TGTGCCAGCTCACCACGGCCAGGGGATTCCTACGAGCAGTACTTC.